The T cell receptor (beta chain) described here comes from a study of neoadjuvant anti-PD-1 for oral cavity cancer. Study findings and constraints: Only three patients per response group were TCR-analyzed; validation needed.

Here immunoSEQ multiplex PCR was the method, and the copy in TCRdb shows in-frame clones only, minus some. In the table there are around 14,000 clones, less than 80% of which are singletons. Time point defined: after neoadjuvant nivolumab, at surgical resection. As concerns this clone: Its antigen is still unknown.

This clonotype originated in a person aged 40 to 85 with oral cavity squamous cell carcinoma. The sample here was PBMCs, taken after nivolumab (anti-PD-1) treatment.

This chain's CDR3 is CAISESWGDSSNTGELFF. The DNA for the CDR3 is TGTGCCATCAGTGAGTCGTGGGGGGACAGCTCGAACACCGGGGAGCTGTTTTTT. This chain uses TRBV10-3 with TRBJ2-2; possible D gene TRBD1, 7 bases. The V gene's germline CDR1 is ENHRY and CDR2 SYGVKD. The V gene lost 0 bases and the J gene lost 0 bases, with 14 bases spanning the gap. CDR3 length equals 18 residues.